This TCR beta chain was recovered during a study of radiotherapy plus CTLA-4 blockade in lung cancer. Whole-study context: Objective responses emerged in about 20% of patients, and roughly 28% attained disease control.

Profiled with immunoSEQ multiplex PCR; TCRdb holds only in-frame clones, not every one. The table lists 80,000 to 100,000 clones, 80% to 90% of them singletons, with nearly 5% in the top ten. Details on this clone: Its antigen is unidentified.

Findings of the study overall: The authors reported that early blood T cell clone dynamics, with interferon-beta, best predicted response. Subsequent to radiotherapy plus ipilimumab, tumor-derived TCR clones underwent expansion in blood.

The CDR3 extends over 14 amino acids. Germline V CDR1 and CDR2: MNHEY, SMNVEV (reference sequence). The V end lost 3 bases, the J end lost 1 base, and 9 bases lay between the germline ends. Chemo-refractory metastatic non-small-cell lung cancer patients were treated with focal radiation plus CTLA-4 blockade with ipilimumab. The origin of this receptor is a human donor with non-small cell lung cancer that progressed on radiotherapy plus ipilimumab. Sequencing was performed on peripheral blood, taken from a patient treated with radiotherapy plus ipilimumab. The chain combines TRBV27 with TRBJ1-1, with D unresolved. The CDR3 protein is CASSLVHPNTEAFF. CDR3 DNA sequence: TGTGCCAGCAGTTTGGTGCACCCGAACACTGAAGCTTTCTTT.